Listed below are T cell receptor beta chains from one sample, sequenced in a study of cytomegalovirus exposure and HLA in healthy donors. Libraries were prepared by immunoSEQ multiplex PCR; TCRdb keeps only in-frame clonotypes and omits some of them. The sample has about 55,000 clones, about 69% seen once. The specimen sequenced was PBMCs. Receptor source: a man in his forties in good health and CMV-seropositive. The CDR3 runs from the conserved cysteine through the conserved F or W. The D gene is left open where the match is weak. Clone size is stated in some rows and not others, as once, few, many or a class when expanded.

>TRBV30|TRBJ1-4|14|NA|NA
TGTGCCTGGAGAGGGGCAGAATCTAATGAAAAACTGTTTTTT
CAWRGAESNEKLFF
>TRBV18|TRBJ2-3|14|TRBD2|once
TGTGCCAGCTCACCAGGGACTAGTACAGATACGCAGTATTTT
CASSPGTSTDTQYF
>TRBV6-5|TRBJ1-2|13|NA|NA
TGTGCCAGCAGGCGGGGGGGCCTTTATGGCTACACCTTC
CASRRGGLYGYTF
>TRBV7-2|TRBJ2-7|15|TRBD2|NA
TGTGCCAGCAGCTCCCTAGCGGGGGGGCCAGACGAGCAGTACTTC
CASSSLAGGPDEQYF
>TRBV6-1|TRBJ1-2|13|NA|few
TGTGCCAGCAGTGAGGGCCAGGGGAGAGGCTACACCTTC
CASSEGQGRGYTF
>TRBV2|TRBJ2-6|16|NA|NA
TGTGCCAGCAGTGTGAGACGGGACTCTGGGGCCAACGTCCTGACTTTC
CASSVRRDSGANVLTF
>TRBV7-2|TRBJ1-1|12|NA|NA
TGTGCCAGCAGCTGGGGGGGGGCTGAAGCTTTCTTT
CASSWGGAEAFF
>TRBV18|TRBJ1-5|14|TRBD1|NA
TGTGCCAGCTCATTGGGACAGGTCAATCAGCCCCAGCATTTT
CASSLGQVNQPQHF
>TRBV5-6|TRBJ2-7|15|TRBD1|NA
TGTGCCAGCAGCTCTCAGGACAGGAGCTCCTACGAGCAGTACTTC
CASSSQDRSSYEQYF
>TRBV10-1|TRBJ1-4|12|NA|NA
TGCGCGACTTCAGCAACTAATGAAAAACTGTTTTTT
CATSATNEKLFF
>TRBV30|TRBJ1-4|12|NA|few
TGTGCCTGGCAGGGTGATAATGAAAAACTGTTTTTT
CAWQGDNEKLFF
>TRBV7-2|TRBJ1-2|12|NA|NA
TGTGCCAGCAGCCCCTTGAACTATGGCTACACCTTC
CASSPLNYGYTF
>TRBV30|TRBJ1-1|12|NA|NA
TGTGCCTGGGAGGGAGGGAGGAGTGAAGCTTTCTTT
CAWEGGRSEAFF
>TRBV5-6|TRBJ2-5|11|NA|once
TGTGCCAGCAGCTTGTCGGAGACCCAGTACTTC
CASSLSETQYF
>TRBV6-5|TRBJ1-2|13|TRBD1|NA
TGTGCCAGCAGCCTACGACAGGGGGATGGCTACACCTTC
CASSLRQGDGYTF
>TRBV5-1|TRBJ1-1|13|NA|NA
TGCGCCAGCAGCTTTGAAAGGGGGACTGAAGCTTTCTTT
CASSFERGTEAFF
>TRBV18|TRBJ2-7|15|TRBD1|NA
TGTGCCAGCTCACCACCCGACAGGGTTGGAGACGAGCAGTACTTC
CASSPPDRVGDEQYF
>TRBV6-1|TRBJ1-2|15|NA|NA
TGTGCCAGCAGTGGGATGGTAAGACAGGCTAATGGCTACACCTTC
CASSGMVRQANGYTF
>TRBV2|TRBJ1-4|14|NA|NA
TGTGCCAGCAGTCAGACAGGACGTAATGAAAAACTGTTTTTT
CASSQTGRNEKLFF
>TRBV7-3|TRBJ1-1|15|NA|NA
TGTGCCAGCAGTCGTTCAGGGTCCGGGAACACTGAAGCTTTCTTT
CASSRSGSGNTEAFF
>TRBV28|TRBJ1-5|12|NA|NA
TGTGCCAGCACCCAGAGGGATCAGCCCCAGCATTTT
CASTQRDQPQHF
>TRBV28|TRBJ1-5|16|TRBD1|NA
TGTGCCAGCAGTTTGAGCAGGGGGTTGAGCAATCAGCCCCAGCATTTT
CASSLSRGLSNQPQHF
>TRBV11-1|TRBJ1-2|13|TRBD1|few
TGTGCCAGCAGCTTGACAGGGGGCGATGGCTACACCTTC
CASSLTGGDGYTF
>TRBV2|TRBJ1-6|14|TRBD1|NA
TGTGCCAGCAGTGTGTCAGGGGGCGAATCACCCCTCCACTTT
CASSVSGGESPLHF
>TRBV7-6|TRBJ2-3|15|NA|NA
TGTGCCAGCAGCCGCTCCACGGGGTTCACAGATACGCAGTATTTT
CASSRSTGFTDTQYF
>TRBV4-2|TRBJ2-3|15|NA|NA
TGTGCCAGCAGCCTAAACCCGGGGGTCACAGATACGCAGTATTTT
CASSLNPGVTDTQYF
>TRBV5-4|TRBJ1-4|13|NA|NA
TGTGCCAGCAGCTTATGGACAGATGAAAAACTGTTTTTT
CASSLWTDEKLFF